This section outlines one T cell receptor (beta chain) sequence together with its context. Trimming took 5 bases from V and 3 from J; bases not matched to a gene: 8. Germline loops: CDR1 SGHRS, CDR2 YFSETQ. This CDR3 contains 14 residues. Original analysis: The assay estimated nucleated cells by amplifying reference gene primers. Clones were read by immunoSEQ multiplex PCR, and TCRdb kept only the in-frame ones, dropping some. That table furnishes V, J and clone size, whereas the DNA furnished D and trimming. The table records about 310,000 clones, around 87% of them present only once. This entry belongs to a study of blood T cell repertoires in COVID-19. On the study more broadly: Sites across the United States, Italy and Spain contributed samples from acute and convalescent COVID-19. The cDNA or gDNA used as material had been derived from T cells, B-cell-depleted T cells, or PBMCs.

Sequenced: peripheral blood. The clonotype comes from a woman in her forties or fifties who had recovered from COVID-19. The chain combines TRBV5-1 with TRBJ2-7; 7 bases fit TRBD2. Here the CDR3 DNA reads TGCGCCAGCAGTGGAGGACTAGGGCGCTACGAGCAGTACTTC. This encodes CASSGGLGRYEQYF.